These 17 T cell receptor beta chains share one sample of origin, sequenced in a study of radiotherapy plus CTLA-4 blockade in lung cancer. Sequencing was performed with immunoSEQ multiplex PCR; in TCRdb, only in-frame clones are kept and a portion is missing. Of some 70,000 clones in the sample, over 80% were seen once. Sequencing used peripheral blood, obtained from a patient treated with radiotherapy plus ipilimumab. The origin of the receptors is a human donor with non-small cell lung cancer who had a partial response to radiotherapy plus ipilimumab.

This chain uses TRBV7-3 with TRBJ2-3; D may be TRBD1 (6 bases). Deletions cut 1 base from V and 2 bases from J, with 16 bases between. CDR3 length: 17 amino acids. The germline gives CDR1 SGHTA, CDR2 FQGTGA. CDR3 nucleotide sequence: TGTGCCAGCAGCTTAAGTCTAGGGGGTAAAATCACAGATACGCAGTATTTT. This codes for CASSLSLGGKITDTQYF.

The CDR3 loop reads CASSSLRGRSYNEQFF. CDR3 coding DNA: TGTGCCAGCAGTTCTCTGCGGGGCCGGTCCTACAATGAGCAGTTCTTC. The chain combines TRBV28 with TRBJ2-1; D is perhaps TRBD2 (6 bases). The ends were cut back, 4 bases at V and 1 base at J, with 14 bases in the middle. Per the germline V gene, CDR1 is MDHEN and CDR2 is SYDVKM. The CDR3 covers 16 residues.

CDR3 DNA sequence: TGTGCCAGCAGCCAAAGGACAGGGGCTTACACAGATACGCAGTATTTT. The encoded protein is CASSQRTGAYTDTQYF. The chain combines TRBV7-9 with TRBJ2-3, with TRBD1 matching 9 bases. The CDR3 has 16 residues. The germline CDR1 and CDR2 sequences are SEHNR and FQNEAQ (reference sequence). Unmatched junction bases numbered 8, after V lost 5 bases and J lost 2 bases.

The chain uses TRBV7-2 and TRBJ1-5; 11 bases line up with TRBD1. Germline V CDR1 and CDR2: SGHTA, FQGNSA. The length of the CDR3 is 15 residues. V shed 4 bases and J 11 bases; nucleotides not matched to a gene: 10. CDR3 loop: CASSSARTGGPSQHF. In nucleotides, the CDR3 is TGTGCCAGCAGCTCCGCCCGGACAGGGGGCCCGTCCCAGCATTTT.

The V and J genes are TRBV5-1 and TRBJ1-2; D perhaps matches TRBD1 (5 bases). Germline CDR1 SGHRS, CDR2 YFSETQ. Between the trimmed V and J ends, which lost 4 bases and 8 bases, there was a span of 15 bases. This CDR3 comprises 13 residues. The CDR3 DNA reads TGCGCCAGCAGCACCGAAGGGGCACGGGGCTACACCTTC. Translating gives CASSTEGARGYTF.

The CDR3 nucleotides are TGTGCCAGCAGTTACTCGCCAACAGGGGTTCAAGAGACCCAGTACTTC. Protein product: CASSYSPTGVQETQYF. V is TRBV6-5 and J is TRBJ2-5; TRBD1 aligns across 7 bases. After removal of 0 bases from V and 2 bases from J, the junction contained 6 bases not matched to a gene. Germline CDR1 and CDR2: MNHEY and SVGAGI. The CDR3 loop spans 16 amino acids.

This clone was recorded once. The chain couples TRBV9 to TRBJ2-2, with TRBD2 matching over 14 bases. This CDR3 is built from 17 residues. Germline V gene data show CDR1 as SGDLS and CDR2 as YYNGEE. Trimming removed 3 bases from V and 4 bases from J; junction bases left unmatched: 5. The chain's CDR3 is CASSAGLAGDGTGELFF. DNA of the CDR3: TGTGCCAGCAGCGCGGGACTAGCGGGAGACGGCACCGGGGAGCTGTTTTTT.

V gene TRBV28 combines with J gene TRBJ1-1, with 10 nucleotides matching TRBD1. The CDR3 covers 15 residues. The germline V gene encodes CDR1 MDHEN and CDR2 SYDVKM. After removal of 6 bases from V and 4 bases from J, the junction contained 8 bases not matched to a gene. CDR3 bases: TGTGCCAGCAGGACAGGGGGCCCCGTCGGCACTGAAGCTTTCTTT. Translating it yields CASRTGGPVGTEAFF.

The V gene is TRBV10-3, the J gene TRBJ1-1, with TRBD1 identical over 8 bases. V shed 9 bases and J 1 base; nucleotides not matched to a gene: 13. The germline V gene encodes CDR1 ENHRY and CDR2 SYGVKD. The length of the CDR3 is 16 residues. For the CDR3, the DNA is TGTGCCATACGGGGGAGCAGGGGGCTGAGGAACACTGAAGCTTTCTTT. Its translation: CAIRGSRGLRNTEAFF.

The rearrangement uses TRBV28 and TRBJ2-7, with 7 bases aligning to TRBD2. CDR3 size: 15 residues. J gave up 0 bases and V 7 bases, and 9 bases lay outside the gene matches. CDR1 and CDR2 (germline): MDHEN, SYDVKM. This CDR3 is CASTMGERGSYEQYF. Here the CDR3 DNA reads TGTGCCAGCACCATGGGGGAGCGGGGCTCCTACGAGCAGTACTTC.

The genes are TRBV6-1 and TRBJ1-2; 8 nucleotides line up with TRBD1. After removal of 1 base from V and 4 bases from J, the junction contained 14 bases not matched to a gene. Per the germline V gene, CDR1 is MNHNS and CDR2 is SASEGT. The CDR3 loop spans 18 amino acids. The CDR3 coding sequence is TGTGCCAGCAGTGAAGGGACAGGGCGCCATAATCGAATCTATGGCTACACCTTC. Its protein is CASSEGTGRHNRIYGYTF.

V usage is TRBV4-1 and J usage is TRBJ2-3; a weak D match, TRBD1 (7 bases). The CDR3 loop spans 15 amino acids. V lost 4 bases and J lost 0, with 11 bases in between. Germline CDR1 is MGHRA and CDR2 is YSYEKL. The DNA of the CDR3 is TGCGCCAGCAGCCCAGGGGGAGGAAGCACAGATACGCAGTATTTT. The encoded protein is CASSPGGGSTDTQYF.

This clone was seen more than once but under ten times. The rearrangement links TRBV27 to TRBJ2-3, with TRBD1 matching 10 bases. The CDR3 is 18 residues long. V was clipped by 5 bases and J by 2 bases; unmatched bases: 13. Germline loops: CDR1 MNHEY, CDR2 SMNVEV (reference sequence). The CDR3 sequence is CASSLSKGTGAFTDTQYF. CDR3 nucleotide sequence: TGTGCCAGCAGTCTAAGCAAGGGGACAGGGGCGTTCACAGATACGCAGTATTTT.

A single count supports this clone. This chain connects TRBV5-1 to TRBJ1-5, with 7 bases matching TRBD1. This CDR3 region has 17 residues. V shed 0 bases and J 2 bases; nucleotides not matched to a gene: 8. CDR1 and CDR2 (germline): SGHRS, YFSETQ. Here the CDR3 DNA reads TGCGCCAGCAGCTTGGGATTCCGACAGGGAGGCAATCAGCCCCAGCATTTT. Protein: CASSLGFRQGGNQPQHF.

This sequence joins TRBV28 and TRBJ2-2, with 9 nucleotides matching TRBD1. V shed 4 bases, J shed 4 bases, and the junction held 7 bases outside the gene matches. CDR1 is MDHEN and CDR2 is SYDVKM in the germline V gene. The CDR3 runs 16 residues. The CDR3, as DNA: TGTGCCAGCAGTTCTCCGACAGGGGGAGGCACCGGGGAGCTGTTTTTT. Translated: CASSSPTGGGTGELFF.

This clone was detected only once. The chain uses TRBV2 and TRBJ2-7; D may be TRBD1 (6 bases). The CDR3 runs to 15 residues. Germline assignment: CDR1 SNHLY and CDR2 FYNNEI. Trimming stripped 8 bases from V and 2 bases from J, with 19 bases between. This chain's CDR3 is CASENEQGATYEQYF. In DNA, the CDR3 is TGTGCCAGCGAAAACGAACAGGGCGCGACCTACGAGCAGTACTTC.

This clone was detected only once. The chain employs TRBV6-4 and TRBJ2-1, with 7 bases identical to TRBD2. Germline V gene sequence: CDR1 MRHNA, CDR2 SNTAGT. The ends lost 3 bases at V and 3 bases at J; junction bases unmatched: 5. CDR3 length: 15 amino acids. In nucleotides, the CDR3 is TGTGCCAGCAGTGATGGCGGGAGTGACTACAATGAGCAGTTCTTC. This translates into CASSDGGSDYNEQFF.